The T cell receptor (beta chain) under discussion was sequenced for a study of T cell responses to AZD1222 COVID-19 vaccine. TCRdb's table, derived via immunoSEQ multiplex PCR, lists solely in-frame clones and lacks some. The sample gives 150,000 to 200,000 clones, 85% to 95% of which show up once; over 0.95% is in the top ten. This clone was seen a few times. The length of the CDR3 is 14 residues. V was shortened by 0 bases and J by 2 bases, with 10 bases between the two germline ends. Germline values: CDR1 GTSNPN, CDR2 SVGIG (reference sequence). Sequencing was performed on peripheral blood, taken 28 days after the second AZD1222 dose. This TCR derives from an adult who received the AZD1222 COVID-19 vaccine. The chain has TRBV30 and TRBJ1-1; the D gene is possibly TRBD1 (5 bases). Here the CDR3 DNA reads TGTGCCTGGAGTGTCGGGGGAACTAACACTGAAGCTTTCTTT. Its protein is CAWSVGGTNTEAFF.